Here is one T cell receptor (beta chain) with its context. Its antigen is unidentified. The germline CDR1 and CDR2 sequences are SGHVS and FQNEAQ. V lost 1 base and J lost 6, with 6 bases in between. The CDR3 is 12 amino acids. The source of the sample is a study of T-cell memory formation after mild COVID-19. Whole-study context: Largely donor-specific sequence clusters came from a couple of donors.

TCRdb re-analysed the 5' RACE reads in MiXCR, keeping a single row per CDR3 protein. The sample contains about 620,000 distinct CDR3 sequences, 18% of which appear only once. Findings of the study overall: Mainly CM and EM harbored the contracting CD4+ clones; mainly EMRA harbored the CD8+ ones. Cross-reactive memory appears to have joined, as suggested by some responding clones showing up in pre-infection memory. Nothing showed for sure that second-wave clones peaking on day 37 were SARS-CoV-2 specific.

Material: PBMCs or a T cell subset sorted from them (not recorded which). The chain couples TRBV7-8 to TRBJ1-1; D is ambiguous. The clonotype originates from an adult woman who had mild COVID-19 (a few samples of this study predate the infection). Cell type and time point are not known. The CDR3 reads CASSLVRAEAFF. As DNA, the CDR3 is TGTGCCAGCAGCTTAGTGCGTGCTGAAGCTTTCTTT.